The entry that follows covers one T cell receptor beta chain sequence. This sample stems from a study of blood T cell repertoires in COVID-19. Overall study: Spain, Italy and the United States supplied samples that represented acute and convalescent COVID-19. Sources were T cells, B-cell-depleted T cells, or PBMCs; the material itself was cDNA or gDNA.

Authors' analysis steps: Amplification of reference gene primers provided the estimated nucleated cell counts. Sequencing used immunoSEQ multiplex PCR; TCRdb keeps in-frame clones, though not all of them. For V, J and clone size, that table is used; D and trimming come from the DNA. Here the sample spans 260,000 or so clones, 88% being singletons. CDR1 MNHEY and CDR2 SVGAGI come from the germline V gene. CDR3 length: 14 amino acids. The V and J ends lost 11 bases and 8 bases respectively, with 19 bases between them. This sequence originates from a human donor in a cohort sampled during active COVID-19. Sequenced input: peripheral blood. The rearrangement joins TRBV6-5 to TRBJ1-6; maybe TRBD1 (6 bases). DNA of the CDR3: TGTGCCGAAGCGCGGACAGTGCTAGATTCACCCCTCCACTTT. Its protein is CAEARTVLDSPLHF.